Listed below are T cell receptor beta chains from one sample, sequenced in a study of cytomegalovirus exposure and HLA in healthy donors. Method: immunoSEQ multiplex PCR; TCRdb's copy keeps in-frame clones and lacks some. This repertoire shows about 130,000 clones, over 65% found once; its top ten account for 1.5% to 2%. The source material was PBMCs. The receptor set was obtained from a female donor in good health and CMV-seropositive. Both conserved end residues are part of each CDR3. D genes are given only for firm matches. Expanded clones are given a class, and other clones once, few, many or no size at all.

- | TRBJ2-3 | TRBD1 | TRBV6-5 | TGTGCCAGCAGTTATAAGGGGGCCCCAGATACGCAGTATTTT | CASSYKGAPDTQYF
once | TRBJ2-3 | - | TRBV6-1 | TGTGCCACCGTCTTCGGCGGGGCCGACACAGATACGCAGTATTTT | CATVFGGADTDTQYF
- | TRBJ2-2 | TRBD1 | TRBV18 | TGTGCCAGCTCACGCGAGACAGGGTTCATCGCCGGGGAGCTGTTTTTT | CASSRETGFIAGELFF
- | TRBJ1-2 | TRBD1 | TRBV5-1 | TGCGCCAGCAGCGTCGAGGGGGCTACCCTCGGCTATGGCTACACCTTC | CASSVEGATLGYGYTF
- | TRBJ2-7 | TRBD2 | TRBV4-1 | TGCGCCAGCAGCCAACAGTCTAGCGGCCACTACGAGCAGTACTTC | CASSQQSSGHYEQYF
- | TRBJ2-7 | - | TRBV7-9 | TGTGCCAGCAGCTGGGGGAGGTCCTACGAGCAGTACTTC | CASSWGRSYEQYF
- | TRBJ2-7 | TRBD1 | TRBV2 | TGTGCCAGCAGATCAGTCCGGGACAGGGTCTACGAGCAGTACTTC | CASRSVRDRVYEQYF
- | TRBJ2-5 | - | TRBV11-2 | TGTGCCAGCAGCTTAGAACTAGCCCCCCAAGAGACCCAGTACTTC | CASSLELAPQETQYF
- | TRBJ2-3 | - | TRBV2 | TGTGCCAGCCGTCAGTCCACAGATACGCAGTATTTT | CASRQSTDTQYF
- | TRBJ1-1 | - | TRBV9 | TGTGCCAGCAGCGTAGGGAGGCCGGGGGACACTGAAGCTTTCTTT | CASSVGRPGDTEAFF
once | TRBJ2-6 | - | TRBV9 | TGTGCCAGCAGCGTGGGCCAGGGCCTCCTCTCTGGGGCCAACGTCCTGACTTTC | CASSVGQGLLSGANVLTF
- | TRBJ2-2 | TRBD2 | TRBV6-5 | TGTGCCAGCAGTTACGACGGGGGGGTGAACACCGGGGAGCTGTTTTTT | CASSYDGGVNTGELFF
once | TRBJ2-1 | - | TRBV25-1 | TGTGCCAGCACCACAGGGTCGCGGCTCAATGAGCAGTTCTTC | CASTTGSRLNEQFF
- | TRBJ2-7 | TRBD2 | TRBV30 | TGTGCCTGGCACTCCGGCCTGGGACTAGCGGGAGCCCCCGAGCAGTACTTC | CAWHSGLGLAGAPEQYF